These 3 T cell receptor beta chains were sequenced from one sample in a study of CD8+ T cells in alopecia areata. Extracted RNA was reverse transcribed into cDNA, the sequencing template. Produced via immunoSEQ multiplex PCR; TCRdb's table is partial and in-frame only. The sample holds over 90,000 clones, 86% seen once. The treatment was: oral pan-JAK inhibitor, 5-10 mg twice daily. The sequencing used CD8+ T cells sorted from blood, collected around week 30, from a patient treated with tofacitinib. These TCRs come from a human donor with alopecia areata.

The gene calls are TRBV19 and TRBJ1-6; 7 nucleotides match TRBD1. CDR3 length: 17 residues. V shed 2 bases, J shed 2 bases, and the junction held 6 bases outside the gene matches. In germline, CDR1 is LNHDA, CDR2 SQIVND (reference sequence). CDR3 coding DNA: TGTGCCAGTAGTATAACGAGGGGGCTTCCCTATAATTCACCCCTCCACTTT. It translates to CASSITRGLPYNSPLHF.

The CDR3 here is CASSIEVNTGELFF. CDR3 in DNA: TGTGCCAGTAGTATCGAGGTTAACACCGGGGAGCTGTTTTTT. The chain joins TRBV19 to TRBJ2-2; no clear D gene. There are 14 residues in the CDR3. Per germline, CDR1 LNHDA and CDR2 SQIVND (reference sequence). V was cut by 3 bases and J by 2 bases, with 7 bases left in between.

V gene TRBV29-1 combines with J gene TRBJ2-1; perhaps TRBD2 as D (6 bases). This CDR3 is 13 amino acids long. V shed 3 bases and J shed 1 base, with 7 bases lying between them. In germline, CDR1 is SQVTM, CDR2 ANQGSEA. The CDR3 DNA sequence: TGCAGCGTTGAGGAGGGGTCCTACAATGAGCAGTTCTTC. Amino acid sequence: CSVEEGSYNEQFF.